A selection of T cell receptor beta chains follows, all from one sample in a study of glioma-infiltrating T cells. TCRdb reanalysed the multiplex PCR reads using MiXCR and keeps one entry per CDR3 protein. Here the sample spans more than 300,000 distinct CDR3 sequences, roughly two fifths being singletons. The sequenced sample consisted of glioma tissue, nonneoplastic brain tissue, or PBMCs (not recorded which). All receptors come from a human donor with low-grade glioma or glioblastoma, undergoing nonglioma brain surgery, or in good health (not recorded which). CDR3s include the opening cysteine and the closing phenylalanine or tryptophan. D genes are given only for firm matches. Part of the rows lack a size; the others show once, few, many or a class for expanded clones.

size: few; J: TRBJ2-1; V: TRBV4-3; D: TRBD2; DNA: TGCGCCAGCAGCTTTACCGGGACTAGCAACAATGAGCAGTTCTTC; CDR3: CASSFTGTSNNEQFF
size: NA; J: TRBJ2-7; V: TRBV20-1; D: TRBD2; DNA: TGCAGTGCTGCCAAAACTAGCGGGTCCTCCTACGAGCAGTACTTC; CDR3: CSAAKTSGSSYEQYF
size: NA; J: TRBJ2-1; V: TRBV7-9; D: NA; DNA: TGTGCCAGCAAGCTCCCCCGAGGGGCCAGGAGTGGCAATGAGCAGTTCTTC; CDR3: CASKLPRGARSGNEQFF
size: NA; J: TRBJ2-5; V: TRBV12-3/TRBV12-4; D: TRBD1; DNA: TGTGCCGGCAGACCCTACCAGGGGGACCAAGAGACCCAGTACTTC; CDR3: CAGRPYQGDQETQYF
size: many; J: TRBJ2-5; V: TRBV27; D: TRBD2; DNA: TGTGCCAGCAGTTTGTCTCGACTAGCGGGGGGGGGAGAGACCCAGTACTTC; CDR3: CASSLSRLAGGGETQYF
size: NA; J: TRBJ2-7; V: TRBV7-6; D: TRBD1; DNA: TGTGCCAGCAGAGCATTGACAGGGAAATCCTACGAGCAGTACTTC; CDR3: CASRALTGKSYEQYF
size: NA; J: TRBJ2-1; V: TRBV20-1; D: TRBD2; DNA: TGCAGTGCTAGAGGGTCGTCTAGCGGGAGGCTCAACCTAGCCGACAATGAGCAGTTCTTC; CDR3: CSARGSSSGRLNLADNEQFF
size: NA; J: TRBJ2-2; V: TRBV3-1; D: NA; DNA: TGTGCCAGCAGCCAAGATTTGGGCGGACCTAACACCGGGGAGCTGTTTTTT; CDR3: CASSQDLGGPNTGELFF
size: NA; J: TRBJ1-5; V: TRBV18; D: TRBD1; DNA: TGTGCCAGCTCAACTTCGACAGGGGATAATCAGCCCCAGCATTTT; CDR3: CASSTSTGDNQPQHF
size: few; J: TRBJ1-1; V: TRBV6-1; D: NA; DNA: TGTGCCAGCAGTTTGAACACGAACACTGAAGCTTTCTTT; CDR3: CASSLNTNTEAFF
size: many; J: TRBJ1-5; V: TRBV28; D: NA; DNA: TGTGCCAGCAGTGGCGGGGGAAGCAATCAGCCCCAGCATTTT; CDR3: CASSGGGSNQPQHF
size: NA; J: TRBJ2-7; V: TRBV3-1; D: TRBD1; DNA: TGTGCCAGCAGCCAAGATATGGGCGACAGGGATGAGGCCTACGAGCAGTACTTC; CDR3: CASSQDMGDRDEAYEQYF
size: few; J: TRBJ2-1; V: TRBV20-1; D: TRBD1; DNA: TGCAGTGCTAGAGAGACAGGGGCCTCCTACAATGAGCAGTTCTTC; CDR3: CSARETGASYNEQFF
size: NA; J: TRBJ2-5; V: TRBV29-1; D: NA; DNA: TGCAGCGTTGAGGAGTCAGACCAAGAGACCCAGTACTTC; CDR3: CSVEESDQETQYF
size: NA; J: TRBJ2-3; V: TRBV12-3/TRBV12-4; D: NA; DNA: TGTGCCGGCAGTTCCGACACCCGCACAGATACGCAGTATTTT; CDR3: CAGSSDTRTDTQYF
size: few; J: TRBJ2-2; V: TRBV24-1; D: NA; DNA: TGTGCCACCAGTGACCCCATCGTCACCGGGGAGCTGTTTTTT; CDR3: CATSDPIVTGELFF
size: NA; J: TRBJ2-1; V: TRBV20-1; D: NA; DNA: TGCAGTGCTAGACCGGGGAGCTCCGACAATGAGCAGTTCTTC; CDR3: CSARPGSSDNEQFF
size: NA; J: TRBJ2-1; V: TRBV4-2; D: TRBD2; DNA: TGTGCCAGCAGCCAAGATGTGCGGGAGGGCAGGTCCCATGAGCAGTTCTTC; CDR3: CASSQDVREGRSHEQFF
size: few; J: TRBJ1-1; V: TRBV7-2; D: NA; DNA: TGTGCCAGCGGAAGCGGGGAGGCGACGAACACTGAAGCTTTCTTT; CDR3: CASGSGEATNTEAFF
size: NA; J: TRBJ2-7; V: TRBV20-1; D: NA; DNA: TGCAGTGCTAGAGAAATAACGCCAATCCTTTCCTACGAGCAGTACTTC; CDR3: CSAREITPILSYEQYF
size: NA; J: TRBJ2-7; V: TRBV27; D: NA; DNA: TGTGCCAGCAGCTCCCGTGGGGGCCCCTACGAGCAGTACTTC; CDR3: CASSSRGGPYEQYF
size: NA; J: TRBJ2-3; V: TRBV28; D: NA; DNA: TGTGCCAGCAGTCCTGGGGTGAGGAGCACAGATAAGCAGTATTTT; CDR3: CASSPGVRSTDKQYF
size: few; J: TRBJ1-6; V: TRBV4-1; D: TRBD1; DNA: TGCGCCAGCAGCCAATCGACAGGGGGGGGTTCACCCCTCCACTTT; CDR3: CASSQSTGGGSPLHF
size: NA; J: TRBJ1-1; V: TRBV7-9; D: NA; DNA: TGTGCCAGCACCATATTCGGGTGGGTTACTGAAGCTTTCTTT; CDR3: CASTIFGWVTEAFF
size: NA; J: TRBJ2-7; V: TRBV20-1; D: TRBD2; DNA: TGCAGTGCTAGTGGTCTAGCGGTTACCTACGAGCAGTACTTC; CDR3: CSASGLAVTYEQYF
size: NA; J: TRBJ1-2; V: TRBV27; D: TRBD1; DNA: TGTGCCTGCAGTTCTCCGGGACAGGGAAACTATGGCTACACCTTC; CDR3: CACSSPGQGNYGYTF
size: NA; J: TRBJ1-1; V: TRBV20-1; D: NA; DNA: TGCAGTGCTAGCGGGACCCAAGTGGCAGCTTTCTTT; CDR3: CSASGTQVAAFF
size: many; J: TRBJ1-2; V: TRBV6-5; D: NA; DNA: TGTGCCAGCAGTTACTCGAGAGGGAACTATGGCTACACCTTC; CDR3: CASSYSRGNYGYTF